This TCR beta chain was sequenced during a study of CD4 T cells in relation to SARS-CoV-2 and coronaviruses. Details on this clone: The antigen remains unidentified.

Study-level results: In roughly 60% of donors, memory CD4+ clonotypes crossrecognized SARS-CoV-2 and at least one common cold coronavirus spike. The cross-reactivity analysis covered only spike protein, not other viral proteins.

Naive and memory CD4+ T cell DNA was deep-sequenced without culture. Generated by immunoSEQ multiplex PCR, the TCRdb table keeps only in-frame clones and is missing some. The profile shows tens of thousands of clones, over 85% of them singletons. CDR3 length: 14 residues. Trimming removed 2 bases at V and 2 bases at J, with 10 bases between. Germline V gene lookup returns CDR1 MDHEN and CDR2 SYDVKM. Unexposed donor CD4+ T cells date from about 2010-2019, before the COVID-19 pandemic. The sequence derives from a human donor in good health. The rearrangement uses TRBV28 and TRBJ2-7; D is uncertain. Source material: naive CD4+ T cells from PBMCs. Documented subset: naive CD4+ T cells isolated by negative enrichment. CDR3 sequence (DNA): TGTGCCAGCAGTTTAGTTCAAGCCCCCTACGAGCAGTACTTC. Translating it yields CASSLVQAPYEQYF.